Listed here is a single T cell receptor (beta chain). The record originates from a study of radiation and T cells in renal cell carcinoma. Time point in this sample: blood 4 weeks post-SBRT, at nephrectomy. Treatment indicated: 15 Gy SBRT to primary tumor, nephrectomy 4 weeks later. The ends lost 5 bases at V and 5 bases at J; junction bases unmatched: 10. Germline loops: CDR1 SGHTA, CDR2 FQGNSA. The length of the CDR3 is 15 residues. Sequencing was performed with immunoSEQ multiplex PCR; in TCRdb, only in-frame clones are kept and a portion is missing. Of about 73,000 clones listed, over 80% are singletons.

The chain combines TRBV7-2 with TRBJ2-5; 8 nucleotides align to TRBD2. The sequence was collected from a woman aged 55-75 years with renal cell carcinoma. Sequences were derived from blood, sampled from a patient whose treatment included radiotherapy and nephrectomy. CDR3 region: CASSEAGLAGETQYF. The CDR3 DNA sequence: TGTGCCAGCAGCGAAGCGGGGCTAGCGGGTGAGACCCAGTACTTC.